Following are 25 T cell receptor beta chains from one sample sequenced in a study of blood T cell repertoires in COVID-19. Some clones are missing from TCRdb's copy, which holds only in-frame ones; the method was immunoSEQ multiplex PCR. Of some 150,000 clones detected, around 83% appear once; the ten largest clones hold about 4.2%. Sample: peripheral blood. All receptors come from a woman of 80 years or more with acute or convalescent COVID-19.

The chain recombines TRBV7-9 with TRBJ1-1, with TRBD1 matching 10 bases. Germline CDR1 SEHNR, CDR2 FQNEAQ (reference sequence). The ends lost 5 bases at V and 6 bases at J; junction bases unmatched: 6. The length of the CDR3 is 14 residues. As DNA, the CDR3 is TGTGCCAGCAGCACGGGACAGGGGCTTCCTGAAGCTTTCTTT. Residues: CASSTGQGLPEAFF. The full variable domain, rest sourced from reference TRBV7-9 and TRBJ1-1, is DTGVSQNPRHKITKRGQNVTFRCDPISEHNRLYWYRQTLGQGPEFLTYFQNEAQLEKSRLLSDRFSAERPKGSFSTLEIQRTEQGDSAMYLCASSTGQGLPEAFFGQGTRLTVV.

This clone was detected a few times. The V call is TRBV28, the J call TRBJ1-2, with D possibly matching TRBD1 (5 bases). CDR1 and CDR2 from the germline V gene are MDHEN and SYDVKM. The ends were cut back, 5 bases at V and 3 bases at J, with 13 bases in the middle. The CDR3 extends over 14 amino acids. The CDR3 loop reads CASSPPWGDYGYTF. In nucleotides, the CDR3 is TGTGCCAGCAGTCCCCCTTGGGGGGACTATGGCTACACCTTC.

The J gene is TRBJ1-2, the V gene TRBV9; 12 bases are a match to TRBD1. J gave up 7 bases and V 5 bases, and 9 bases lay outside the gene matches. Germline V gives CDR1 SGDLS, CDR2 YYNGEE. The length of the CDR3 is 15 residues. The CDR3: CASSGLGQGAVGYTF. The CDR3 nucleotides are TGTGCCAGCAGTGGGTTGGGACAGGGGGCAGTTGGCTACACCTTC.

V gene TRBV13 combines with J gene TRBJ1-1, with 8 bases lining up with TRBD1. This CDR3 has 11 residues. Germline loops: CDR1 PRHDT, CDR2 FYEKMQ (reference sequence). V lost 5 bases and J lost 10; bases outside the gene matches: 3. The CDR3 DNA follows: TGTGCCAGCAGCCTACAGGGGGGAGCTTTCTTT. Its protein product is CASSLQGGAFF.

Points on this clone: Different DNA sequences within this sample yield the same CDR3. The chain recombines TRBV7-2 with TRBJ2-5; D not resolved. The CDR3 extends over 12 amino acids. Trimming took off 0 bases at V and 5 bases at J, with 4 bases between the two ends. In germline, CDR1 is SGHTA, CDR2 FQGNSA. CDR3 protein: CASSLARETQYF. CDR3 bases: TGTGCCAGCAGCTTAGCGAGGGAGACCCAGTACTTC.

CDR3 sequence reads: CASSSTGGSYEQYF. The CDR3 region has the DNA TGTGCCAGCAGTTCGACAGGGGGGTCCTACGAGCAGTACTTC. The chain couples TRBV28 to TRBJ2-7; 9 nucleotides match TRBD1. The germline V gene has CDR1 MDHEN and CDR2 SYDVKM. Losses at the gene ends were 4 bases for V and 1 base for J; bases not matched to a gene: 2. The CDR3 totals 14 residues.

This chain connects TRBV7-7 to TRBJ2-1; TRBD2 matches at 10 bases. Germline CDR1 SSHAT, CDR2 FNYEAQ (reference sequence). The trim removed 4 bases at V and 4 bases at J, leaving 10 bases unmatched. This CDR3 is built from 17 residues. CDR3 sequence: CASSSGRSSGGYNEQFF. CDR3 DNA sequence: TGTGCCAGCAGCTCGGGACGTAGTAGCGGGGGGTACAATGAGCAGTTCTTC.

V is TRBV2 and J is TRBJ2-7, with D maybe TRBD1 (6 bases). The V end lost 6 bases, the J end lost 8 bases, and 11 bases lay between the germline ends. Germline V CDR1 and CDR2: SNHLY, FYNNEI. This CDR3 has 11 amino acids. Here the CDR3 reads CASSRDIQQYF. The CDR3 region has the DNA TGTGCCAGCAGCAGGGACATCCAGCAGTACTTC. The complete variable domain, with remaining parts taken from reference TRBV2 and TRBJ2-7, reads EPEVTQTPSHQVTQMGQEVILRCVPISNHLYFYWYRQILGQKVEFLVSFYNNEISEKSEIFDDQFSVERPDGSNFTLKIRSTKLEDSAMYFCASSRDIQQYFGPGTRLTVT.

This chain joins TRBV7-9 and TRBJ2-7, with a weak D call TRBD1 (5 bases). Per germline, CDR1 SEHNR and CDR2 FQNEAQ (reference sequence). V lost 5 bases, J lost 7 bases, and 15 bases lay in between. The CDR3 consists of 13 residues. The CDR3 loop reads CASSVPGMREQYF. The CDR3 region has the DNA TGTGCCAGCAGCGTGCCAGGGATGAGGGAGCAGTACTTC. Using reference TRBV7-9 and TRBJ2-7 for the parts outside the CDR3, the full variable domain is DTGVSQNPRHKITKRGQNVTFRCDPISEHNRLYWYRQTLGQGPEFLTYFQNEAQLEKSRLLSDRFSAERPKGSFSTLEIQRTEQGDSAMYLCASSVPGMREQYFGPGTRLTVT.

The chain employs TRBV2 and TRBJ1-1; D perhaps matches TRBD1 (5 bases). The V gene lost 0 bases and the J gene lost 9 bases, with 11 bases spanning the gap. The CDR3 consists of 13 residues. The germline V gene encodes CDR1 SNHLY and CDR2 FYNNEI. CDR3 bases: TGTGCCAGCAGTGAAGCATGGACACAACAAGCTTTCTTT. Its translation is CASSEAWTQQAFF. Looking up the rest from reference TRBV2 and TRBJ1-1 gives the full variable domain: EPEVTQTPSHQVTQMGQEVILRCVPISNHLYFYWYRQILGQKVEFLVSFYNNEISEKSEIFDDQFSVERPDGSNFTLKIRSTKLEDSAMYFCASSEAWTQQAFFGQGTRLTVV.

This chain joins TRBV9 and TRBJ2-1, with D possibly matching TRBD2 (7 bases). Germline values: CDR1 SGDLS, CDR2 YYNGEE. The CDR3 is 15 residues long. Trimming removed 0 bases from V and 4 bases from J, with 11 bases in between. As DNA, the CDR3 is TGTGCCAGCAGCGTAGCGGGGGGCCAATACAATGAGCAGTTCTTC. Amino acid sequence: CASSVAGGQYNEQFF.

The V and J genes are TRBV19 and TRBJ1-5, with 7 bases aligning to TRBD1. Germline CDR1 LNHDA, CDR2 SQIVND (reference sequence). The CDR3 consists of 14 residues. V dropped 3 bases and J dropped 5; count of bases not matched to a gene: 4. The CDR3 bases are TGTGCCAGTAGTATCGCCAGGGGGTATCAGCCCCAGCATTTT. It codes for CASSIARGYQPQHF. The variable domain in full, with the rest retrieved from reference TRBV19 and TRBJ1-5, is DGGITQSPKYLFRKEGQNVTLSCEQNLNHDAMYWYRQDPGQGLRLIYYSQIVNDFQKGDIAEGYSVSREKKESFPLTVTSAQKNPTAFYLCASSIARGYQPQHFGDGTRLSIL.

The CDR3 reads CASSSLTTGGQETQYF. CDR3 DNA sequence: TGTGCCAGCAGTAGTTTAACGACAGGGGGCCAAGAGACCCAGTACTTC. This rearrangement joins TRBV27 to TRBJ2-5; 9 nucleotides agree with TRBD1. The V gene end was trimmed by 5 bases and the J gene end by 1 base; junction bases not matched to a gene: 8. Germline lookup yields CDR1 MNHEY and CDR2 SMNVEV (reference sequence). CDR3 length: 16 amino acids.

The chain has TRBV4-2 and TRBJ1-3; D gene uncertain. The CDR3 runs to 15 residues. V was clipped by 4 bases and J by 2 bases, with 12 bases between them. The germline V gene encodes CDR1 LGHNA and CDR2 YNFKEQ. The DNA of the CDR3 is TGTGCCAGCAGCCTTCCTTTCCAGACTGGAAACACCATATATTTT. Translation: CASSLPFQTGNTIYF.

This clone came up a few times. V is TRBV28 and J is TRBJ1-1, with D unclear. The CDR3 covers 13 residues. Germline-derived CDR1 and CDR2 are MDHEN and SYDVKM. The V end was cut by 3 bases, the J end by 2 bases, with 7 bases between. CDR3 nucleotide sequence: TGTGCCAGCAGTTTCGCAGTTAACACTGAAGCTTTCTTT. Protein sequence: CASSFAVNTEAFF.

The J gene is TRBJ1-5, the V gene TRBV19; D remains ambiguous. Trimming shortened V by 7 bases and J by 0 bases, and 13 bases separated the two germline ends. Per germline, CDR1 LNHDA and CDR2 SQIVND (reference sequence). This CDR3 is built from 15 residues. The CDR3 loop reads CASTPLQYSNQPQHF. The CDR3 nucleotides are TGTGCCAGTACCCCGCTCCAGTATAGCAATCAGCCCCAGCATTTT.

The chain has TRBV29-1 and TRBJ2-7, with D possibly matching TRBD1 (5 bases). Looked up from germline, CDR1 is SQVTM and CDR2 is ANQGSEA. The CDR3 totals 11 residues. The ends were cut back, 6 bases at V and 2 bases at J, with 8 bases in the middle. CDR3 region: CSVRGTYEQYF. CDR3 coding DNA: TGCAGCGTAAGGGGAACCTACGAGCAGTACTTC.

This clone occurred a few times. This chain joins TRBV30 and TRBJ2-1; maybe TRBD1 (5 bases). Germline loops: CDR1 GTSNPN, CDR2 SVGIG (reference sequence). Trimming shortened V by 2 bases and J by 3 bases, and 11 bases separated the two germline ends. The CDR3 loop spans 14 amino acids. The CDR3 bases are TGTGCCTGGAGTAGGGGTGGCAGCTACAATGAGCAGTTCTTC. This codes for CAWSRGGSYNEQFF.

The V call is TRBV27, the J call TRBJ2-7; D perhaps matches TRBD1 (6 bases). Trimming removed 8 bases at V and 1 base at J, with 18 bases between. The CDR3 extends over 15 amino acids. CDR1 and CDR2 (germline): MNHEY, SMNVEV (reference sequence). The CDR3 sequence: CASGKAQGASYEQYF. CDR3 nucleotide sequence: TGTGCCAGCGGAAAAGCACAGGGTGCATCCTACGAGCAGTACTTC.

The rearrangement joins TRBV28 to TRBJ1-6, with no clear D. V was shortened by 5 bases and J by 1 base, with 6 bases between the two germline ends. CDR3 size: 14 residues. Germline V CDR1 and CDR2: MDHEN, SYDVKM. DNA for the CDR3: TGTGCCAGCAGTACGGGTTCCTATAATTCACCCCTCCACTTT. The encoded protein is CASSTGSYNSPLHF.

This sequence joins TRBV11-2 and TRBJ2-3; tentative D call: TRBD2 (6 bases). V was trimmed by 5 bases and J by 12 bases, leaving 15 bases between them. CDR3 size: 12 residues. Germline CDR1 and CDR2: SGHAT and FQNNGV. The CDR3 reads CASSISIGTQYF. CDR3 DNA: TGTGCCAGCAGCATTTCAATAGGGACTCAGTATTTT.

The chain has TRBV19 and TRBJ1-5; 8 nucleotides agree with TRBD1. With 4 bases clipped from V and 7 bases from J, the junction kept 3 bases outside the gene matches. Germline V CDR1 and CDR2: LNHDA, SQIVND (reference sequence). The CDR3 length is 13 residues. CDR3 sequence reads: CASSRTGYQPQHF. The CDR3 bases are TGTGCCAGTAGTAGGACAGGGTACCAGCCCCAGCATTTT.

The gene calls are TRBV30 and TRBJ1-5, with D maybe TRBD1 (5 bases). There are 14 residues in the CDR3. The germline V and J ends were trimmed by 0 bases and 5 bases, with 11 bases remaining between them. CDR1 is GTSNPN and CDR2 is SVGIG in the germline V gene (reference sequence). The CDR3 nucleotides are TGTGCCTGGAGTGTACTCACAGGTGATCAGCCCCAGCATTTT. It codes for CAWSVLTGDQPQHF.

For the CDR3, the DNA is TGCGCCAGCAGCTTCGCAGGGAGGACAGATACGCAGTATTTT. This sequence encodes CASSFAGRTDTQYF. The genes are TRBV5-1 and TRBJ2-3; the D gene is possibly TRBD2 (6 bases). The CDR3 has 14 residues. The V gene lost 2 bases and the J gene lost 3 bases, with 10 bases spanning the gap. From germline, CDR1 is SGHRS and CDR2 YFSETQ.

The chain combines TRBV3-1 (or the pseudogene TRBV3-2) with TRBJ2-5; D is unresolved. The CDR3 has 14 residues. V dropped 1 base and J dropped 5 bases, with 11 bases sitting between them. CDR1 and CDR2 from the germline V gene are LGHDT and YNNKEL (reference sequence). Written as DNA, the CDR3 is TGTGCCAGCAGCCAAGGCCAGGTGATTGAGACCCAGTACTTC. This translates into CASSQGQVIETQYF.